These 20 T cell receptor beta chains came from one sample sequenced in a study of identical twins. TCRdb reprocessed the 5' RACE reads via MiXCR and lists one record per CDR3 protein. The sample carries about 470,000 distinct CDR3 sequences, 24% recorded once. The same data also contributed to another study, on T cells expressing NK-cell markers.

The sequenced sample was CD4+ T cells sorted from blood. The origin of the receptors is a woman aged 18-29 years in good health.

This chain links TRBV10-3 with TRBJ1-2; D perhaps matches TRBD1 (6 bases). Trimming took off 6 bases at V and 4 bases at J, with 12 bases between the two ends. CDR1 and CDR2 (germline): ENHRY, SYGVKD. CDR3 length: 13 residues. The CDR3 reads CAISGGPLYGYTF. CDR3 DNA sequence: TGTGCCATCAGCGGGGGCCCGCTCTATGGCTACACCTTC.

This clonotype has a handful of counts. The chain combines TRBV12-3 or TRBV12-4 with TRBJ1-2; weak D call: TRBD1 (6 bases). Trimming took 7 bases from V and 4 from J, leaving 16 bases between them. The CDR3 loop spans 14 amino acids. CDR3 loop: CASTHWGGIYGYTF. The CDR3 nucleotides read TGTGCCAGCACCCACTGGGGGGGCATCTATGGCTACACCTTC.

The chain has TRBV24-1 and TRBJ2-3; D is possibly TRBD2 (5 bases). The CDR3 runs to 15 residues. V was clipped by 2 bases and J by 1 base, with 9 bases between them. Looked up from germline, CDR1 is KGHDR and CDR2 is SFDVKD. The CDR3 region has the DNA TGTGCCACCAGTGATTGGACTCAAGGCACAGATACGCAGTATTTT. Protein: CATSDWTQGTDTQYF.

This clonotype has more than one count but fewer than ten. This chain links TRBV5-1 with TRBJ2-3, with a tentative D call TRBD1 (6 bases). Per germline, CDR1 SGHRS and CDR2 YFSETQ. Trimming shortened V by 5 bases and J by 3 bases, and 19 bases separated the two germline ends. The CDR3 loop spans 16 amino acids. CDR3: CASSFGQLDLTDTQYF. In DNA form, the CDR3 reads TGCGCCAGCAGTTTTGGACAGCTCGACCTTACAGATACGCAGTATTTT.

This clonotype appeared many times. The rearrangement joins TRBV7-6 to TRBJ1-2, with TRBD1 identical over 7 bases. Germline CDR1 reads SGHVS; CDR2 reads FNYEAQ. The CDR3 sequence is 15 residues long. V trimming: 5 bases; J trimming: 4 bases; junction bases outside the gene matches: 10. The chain's CDR3 is CASSQGGRRIYGYTF. CDR3 coding DNA: TGTGCCAGCAGCCAGGGGGGGCGACGGATCTATGGCTACACCTTC.

This clonotype has more than one count but fewer than ten. The chain employs TRBV15 and TRBJ2-5; 8 bases line up with TRBD1. J gave up 4 bases and V 5 bases, and 9 bases lay outside the gene matches. The V gene's germline CDR1 is LNHNV and CDR2 YYDKDF (reference sequence). CDR3 length: 15 residues. As DNA, the CDR3 is TGTGCCACCAGCGGATCCAGGGGGCGCGTAGAGACCCAGTACTTC. Its protein product is CATSGSRGRVETQYF.

The J gene is TRBJ2-5, the V gene TRBV4-2, with D perhaps TRBD1 (5 bases). Germline lookup yields CDR1 LGHNA and CDR2 YNFKEQ. The germline V and J ends were trimmed by 0 bases and 5 bases, with 10 bases remaining between them. The CDR3 runs to 14 residues. For the CDR3, the DNA is TGTGCCAGCAGCCAAGATCGCAGGGCCGAGACCCAGTACTTC. It specifies CASSQDRRAETQYF.

This clonotype was counted between two and nine times. The chain links TRBV12-3 or TRBV12-4 to TRBJ2-5; D may be TRBD2 (5 bases). Deletions cut 3 bases from V and 5 bases from J, with 13 bases between. This CDR3 contains 14 residues. The CDR3 sequence: CASSFASAGETQYF. The DNA of the CDR3 is TGTGCCAGCAGTTTTGCGTCGGCGGGCGAGACCCAGTACTTC.

The chain uses TRBV5-1 and TRBJ2-1; the D gene is possibly TRBD2 (6 bases). Per the germline V gene, CDR1 is SGHRS and CDR2 is YFSETQ. Trimming stripped 1 base from V and 5 bases from J, with 16 bases between. This CDR3 contains 16 residues. The CDR3 sequence is CASSLMFAGSNNEQFF. The CDR3 DNA is TGCGCCAGCAGCTTGATGTTTGCGGGGTCAAACAATGAGCAGTTCTTC. Complete variable domain (other parts from reference TRBV5-1 and TRBJ2-1): KAGVTQTPRYLIKTRGQQVTLSCSPISGHRSVSWYQQTPGQGLQFLFEYFSETQRNKGNFPGRFSGRQFSNSRSEMNVSTLELGDSALYLCASSLMFAGSNNEQFFGPGTRLTVL.

This clonotype was seen only a few times. The chain couples TRBV5-1 to TRBJ2-1; TRBD2 aligns across 10 bases. With V trimmed by 5 bases and J by 4 bases, 9 bases remained unmatched. Germline V gene sequence: CDR1 SGHRS, CDR2 YFSETQ. CDR3 size: 16 residues. The CDR3 DNA reads as TGCGCCAGCAGTTCCGCGACTAGCGGGCCGTACAATGAGCAGTTCTTC. The encoded protein is CASSSATSGPYNEQFF.

CDR3 nucleotide sequence: TGTGCCAGCTCACCAGAACCTTACGAGCAGTACTTC. Translation gives CASSPEPYEQYF. V usage is TRBV18 and J usage is TRBJ2-7; D not certain. Looked up from germline, CDR1 is KGHSH and CDR2 is LQKENI. CDR3 length: 12 amino acids. Trimming shortened V by 2 bases and J by 4 bases, and 6 bases separated the two germline ends.

V gene TRBV27 combines with J gene TRBJ2-7; D is unclear. Germline V gives CDR1 MNHEY, CDR2 SMNVEV (reference sequence). This CDR3 has 15 amino acids. V shed 6 bases and J shed 7 bases, with 22 bases lying between them. In DNA form, the CDR3 reads TGTGCCAGCAGCCCTTTAGGACGGGTTGAGGAGGAGCAGTACTTC. Its translation is CASSPLGRVEEEQYF.

V is TRBV11-3 and J is TRBJ2-4; D unclear. The length of the CDR3 is 14 residues. Trimming stripped 6 bases from V and 15 bases from J, with 24 bases between. Germline V CDR1 and CDR2: SGHNT, YENEEA. The CDR3 protein is CASRNRRAQSRLYF. CDR3 in DNA: TGTGCCAGCAGAAATCGGAGAGCCCAATCCCGCTTGTACTTC.

This clonotype was found a few times. V and J are TRBV6-2 or TRBV6-3 and TRBJ1-1; weak D call: TRBD1 (5 bases). CDR1 is MNHEY, CDR2 SVGEGT, per germline. CDR3 length: 12 residues. Trimming shortened V by 8 bases and J by 3 bases, and 10 bases separated the two germline ends. CDR3 protein: CASRGVYTEAFF. CDR3 bases: TGTGCCAGCCGAGGGGTTTACACTGAAGCTTTCTTT.

The genes are TRBV29-1 and TRBJ2-7; tentative D call: TRBD2 (6 bases). This CDR3 is 16 amino acids long. Germline CDR1 SQVTM, CDR2 ANQGSEA. Trimming removed 5 bases from V and 2 bases from J, with 22 bases in between. CDR3 in amino acids: CSVIPRRLAKPYEQYF. CDR3 bases: TGCAGCGTTATCCCGAGACGGCTAGCGAAACCCTACGAGCAGTACTTC.

V and J are TRBV6-1 and TRBJ2-7; tentative D call: TRBD1 (5 bases). The V gene lost 2 bases and the J gene lost 3 bases, with 11 bases spanning the gap. This CDR3 is 14 amino acids long. Germline-derived CDR1 and CDR2 are MNHNS and SASEGT. CDR3 bases: TGTGCCAGCAGTGAACAGGGTACGGGCTACGAGCAGTACTTC. As protein: CASSEQGTGYEQYF.

This chain connects TRBV20-1 to TRBJ2-3; the D gene is possibly TRBD2 (6 bases). The CDR3 sequence is 11 residues long. The germline V gene encodes CDR1 DFQATT and CDR2 SNEGSKA (reference sequence). V was shortened by 7 bases and J by 5 bases, with 10 bases between the two germline ends. The CDR3 sequence: CSVGRGDTQYF. The CDR3 DNA follows: TGCAGTGTCGGGAGAGGAGATACGCAGTATTTT.

V and J are TRBV20-1 and TRBJ2-5, with 13 bases aligning to TRBD2. Germline values: CDR1 DFQATT, CDR2 SNEGSKA (reference sequence). The CDR3 length is 13 residues. V gave up 2 bases and J gave up 9 bases; unmatched junction bases: 3. DNA for the CDR3: TGCAGTGCTAGAACTAGCGGGAGGGTACCCCAGTACTTC. Its translation: CSARTSGRVPQYF.

CDR3 residues: CAISAPPRQREVVQYF. The CDR3 DNA is TGTGCCATCAGCGCACCCCCCCGACAGCGGGAGGTAGTTCAGTACTTC. The J gene is TRBJ2-4, the V gene TRBV10-3; 9 nucleotides align to TRBD2. This CDR3 is 16 amino acids long. J gave up 11 bases and V 6 bases, and 17 bases lay outside the gene matches. The germline V gene encodes CDR1 ENHRY and CDR2 SYGVKD.

Remarks on this clonotype: Germline and junction disagree at one end, which may indicate a read error. The gene calls are TRBV12-3 or TRBV12-4 and TRBJ2-1; TRBD2 matches 8 bases. The CDR3 sequence is 13 residues long. CDR3 in amino acids: CPSSWGTSNEQFF. CDR3 DNA: TGTCCCAGCAGTTGGGGGACTAGCAATGAGCAGTTCTTC.